These T cell receptor beta chains were read from a single sample in a study of vaccination and CD4 T cells after COVID-19. One entry per CDR3 protein, called by TCRdb with MiXCR from the PCR reads. Found here are 13,000 or so distinct CDR3 sequences, approximately 45% of them singletons; the top ten hold 7.5% to 9.5%. These receptors have no known antigen. Sample: CD4+ T cells from blood, cultured in vitro, taken after SARS-CoV-2 vaccination. The source is a human donor who had recovered from COVID-19. CDR3s include the opening cysteine and the closing phenylalanine or tryptophan. The D gene is left open where the match is weak. Only some rows state a clone size, as once, few, many or a class for expanded clones.

J gene: TRBJ2-1; D gene: -; V gene: TRBV6-1; clone size: -; CDR3 DNA: TGTGCCAGCAGACGACAGACCAGTTCCTACAATGAGCAGTTCTTC; CDR3 protein: CASRRQTSSYNEQFF
J gene: TRBJ2-1; D gene: -; V gene: TRBV6-5; clone size: -; CDR3 DNA: TGTGCCAGCAGTTCCACCTCCGGACAGTCGAGCTCCTACAATGAGCAGTTCTTC; CDR3 protein: CASSSTSGQSSSYNEQFF
J gene: TRBJ2-3; D gene: -; V gene: TRBV7-2; clone size: few; CDR3 DNA: TGTGCCAGCAGCTTAGAGGGAGCCACAGATACGCAGTATTTT; CDR3 protein: CASSLEGATDTQYF
J gene: TRBJ2-5; D gene: -; V gene: TRBV20-1; clone size: -; CDR3 DNA: TGCAGTGCTCCGGGGTTCCAAGAGACCCAGTACTTC; CDR3 protein: CSAPGFQETQYF
J gene: TRBJ2-3; D gene: TRBD2; V gene: TRBV7-9; clone size: -; CDR3 DNA: TGTGCCAGCAGCCCCCGGACTAGCTGGGATCTCACAGATACGCAGTATTTT; CDR3 protein: CASSPRTSWDLTDTQYF
J gene: TRBJ2-5; D gene: -; V gene: TRBV2; clone size: -; CDR3 DNA: TGTGCCAGCAGGTCCGGGACGGGTGAAGAGACCCAGTACTTC; CDR3 protein: CASRSGTGEETQYF
J gene: TRBJ2-7; D gene: -; V gene: TRBV7-9; clone size: few; CDR3 DNA: TGTGCCAGCAGCTTTGGTGTAGGGAATAACTACGAGCAGTACTTC; CDR3 protein: CASSFGVGNNYEQYF
J gene: TRBJ2-5; D gene: -; V gene: TRBV10-2; clone size: -; CDR3 DNA: TGCGCCAGCCTCGGCGTCACGGCGGGTGATAAAGAGACCCAGTACTTC; CDR3 protein: CASLGVTAGDKETQYF
J gene: TRBJ2-3; D gene: -; V gene: TRBV7-8; clone size: -; CDR3 DNA: TGTGCCAGCAGCTCTCAACTAGGAGATACGCAGTATTTT; CDR3 protein: CASSSQLGDTQYF
J gene: TRBJ1-5; D gene: -; V gene: TRBV18; clone size: -; CDR3 DNA: TGTGCCAGCTCTGAGAGGGGCCAGCCCCAGCATTTT; CDR3 protein: CASSERGQPQHF
J gene: TRBJ1-1; D gene: -; V gene: TRBV6-1; clone size: -; CDR3 DNA: TGTGCCAGCAGTGCCTCCCGGGGGCTGACTGAAGCTTTCTTT; CDR3 protein: CASSASRGLTEAFF
J gene: TRBJ2-3; D gene: -; V gene: TRBV27; clone size: -; CDR3 DNA: TGTGCCAGCAGTCTCTTTGGGTTTTCAGATACGCAGTATTTT; CDR3 protein: CASSLFGFSDTQYF
J gene: TRBJ2-2; D gene: -; V gene: TRBV5-8; clone size: few; CDR3 DNA: TGTGCCAGCAGCTTAATCGTGACAACGAACACCGGGGAGCTGTTTTTT; CDR3 protein: CASSLIVTTNTGELFF
J gene: TRBJ2-2; D gene: TRBD1; V gene: TRBV20-1; clone size: medium-sized; CDR3 DNA: TGCAGTGCTAGAGATGACAGGGGGGATGGTTCCGGGGAGCTGTTTTTT; CDR3 protein: CSARDDRGDGSGELFF
J gene: TRBJ1-1; D gene: -; V gene: TRBV28; clone size: few; CDR3 DNA: TGTGCCAGCAGTTTATTTGCGCAGGACACTGAAGCTTTCTTT; CDR3 protein: CASSLFAQDTEAFF
J gene: TRBJ2-2; D gene: TRBD2; V gene: TRBV6-4; clone size: -; CDR3 DNA: TGTGCCAGCAGTGACGGCGGGAGCACCGGGGAGCTGTTTTTT; CDR3 protein: CASSDGGSTGELFF
J gene: TRBJ1-5; D gene: -; V gene: TRBV28; clone size: -; CDR3 DNA: TGTGCGACCCGCGTTAGCAATCAGCCCCAGCATTTT; CDR3 protein: CATRVSNQPQHF
J gene: TRBJ1-6; D gene: -; V gene: TRBV7-2; clone size: -; CDR3 DNA: TGTGCCAGCAGCTTAGACGGCTCGGGGGCCCCCCTCCACTTT; CDR3 protein: CASSLDGSGAPLHF
J gene: TRBJ1-5; D gene: TRBD1; V gene: TRBV12-3/TRBV12-4; clone size: -; CDR3 DNA: TGTGCCAGCATCCAGGGGGGGGTTGGCAATCAGCCCCAGCATTTT; CDR3 protein: CASIQGGVGNQPQHF
J gene: TRBJ1-1; D gene: -; V gene: TRBV11-2; clone size: few; CDR3 DNA: TGTGCCAGCAGCTTAGGGGCGTCAGGCACGACGGCTTTCTTT; CDR3 protein: CASSLGASGTTAFF
J gene: TRBJ2-1; D gene: TRBD2; V gene: TRBV7-9; clone size: -; CDR3 DNA: TGTGCCAGCAGCTTAGGTTTTACTGCGCGGGAGGATAAGAGCAATGAGCAGTTCTTC; CDR3 protein: CASSLGFTAREDKSNEQFF
J gene: TRBJ1-5; D gene: -; V gene: TRBV28; clone size: -; CDR3 DNA: TGTGCCAGCAGTTTATGGGGGCTTCAGCCCCAGCATTTT; CDR3 protein: CASSLWGLQPQHF
J gene: TRBJ2-3; D gene: TRBD2; V gene: TRBV7-9; clone size: -; CDR3 DNA: TGTGCCAGCAGCTTGCTAGCGGGAGTTGATACGCAGTATTTT; CDR3 protein: CASSLLAGVDTQYF
J gene: TRBJ1-3; D gene: -; V gene: TRBV4-2; clone size: -; CDR3 DNA: TGTGCCAGCAGCCAAGTCAGATTTGGAAACACCATATATTTT; CDR3 protein: CASSQVRFGNTIYF
J gene: TRBJ2-7; D gene: -; V gene: TRBV20-1; clone size: few; CDR3 DNA: TGCAGTGCCTTGAATTACGAGCAGTACTTC; CDR3 protein: CSALNYEQYF